What follows are 3 T cell receptor beta chains derived from one specimen sequenced in a study of blood T cells in healthy people across ages. Using a J-beta primer mix together with a sample-barcoded 5' primer, a second PCR was run for 7 to 11 cycles. A single record per CDR3 protein comes from TCRdb applying MiXCR to the 5' RACE reads. The sample has 780,000 or so distinct CDR3 sequences, 45% to 70% seen once. The material sequenced was blood. Receptors were obtained from a man between 35 and 55 years old in good health.

The chain is built from TRBV5-1 and TRBJ2-3; D call uncertain. Germline assignment: CDR1 SGHRS and CDR2 YFSETQ. Trimming removed 4 bases at V and 2 bases at J, with 17 bases between. This CDR3 spans 16 amino acids. The CDR3 spells CASSPDGGVTTDTQYF. CDR3 bases: TGCGCCAGCAGCCCTGACGGCGGAGTTACCACAGATACGCAGTATTTT.

This clonotype was found a few times. This rearrangement joins TRBV14 to TRBJ2-1; no firm D call. CDR1 is SGHDN, CDR2 FVKESK, per germline. The CDR3 runs to 13 residues. Trimming pared 1 base from V and 10 bases from J, leaving 11 bases between. CDR3 loop: CASSQAARAEQFF. For the CDR3, the DNA is TGTGCCAGCAGCCAAGCGGCCCGGGCGGAGCAGTTCTTC.

The V and J genes are TRBV5-4 and TRBJ2-3; D call uncertain. The CDR3 is made up of 15 amino acids. The V gene's germline CDR1 is SGHNT and CDR2 YYREEE (reference sequence). Deletions cut 7 bases from V and 2 bases from J, with 17 bases between. CDR3 region: CASGLDRAATDTQYF. CDR3 DNA: TGTGCCAGCGGTTTGGATCGGGCAGCCACAGATACGCAGTATTTT.